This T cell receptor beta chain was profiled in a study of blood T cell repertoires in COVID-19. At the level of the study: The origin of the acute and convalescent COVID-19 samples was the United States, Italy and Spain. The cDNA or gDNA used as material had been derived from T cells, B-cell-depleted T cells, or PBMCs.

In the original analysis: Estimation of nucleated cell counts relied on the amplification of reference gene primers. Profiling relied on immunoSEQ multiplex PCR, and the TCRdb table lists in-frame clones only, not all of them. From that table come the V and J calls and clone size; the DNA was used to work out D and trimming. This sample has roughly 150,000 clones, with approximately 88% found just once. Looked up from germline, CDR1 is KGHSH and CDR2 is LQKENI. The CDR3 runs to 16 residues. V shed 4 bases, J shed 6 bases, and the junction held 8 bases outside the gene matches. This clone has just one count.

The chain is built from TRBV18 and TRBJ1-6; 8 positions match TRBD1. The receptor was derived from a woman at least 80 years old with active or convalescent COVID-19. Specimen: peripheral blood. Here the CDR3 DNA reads TGTGCCAGCTCACTCGAACAGGGGGTGGTTAATTCACCCCTCCACTTT. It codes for CASSLEQGVVNSPLHF. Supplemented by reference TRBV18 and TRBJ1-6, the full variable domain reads NAGVMQNPRHLVRRRGQEARLRCSPMKGHSHVYWYRQLPEEGLKFMVYLQKENIIDESGMPKERFSAEFPKEGPSILRIQQVVRGDSAAYFCASSLEQGVVNSPLHFGNGTRLTVT.